A single sample gave rise to the 16 T cell receptor beta chains below, sequenced in a study of CD8 T cells in Susac syndrome. The authors reverse transcribed 0.5 to 1 ug RNA with random hexamers. From the immunoSEQ multiplex PCR reads, TCRdb called clonotypes with MiXCR, one entry per CDR3 protein. The sample carries about 83,000 distinct CDR3 sequences, roughly 95% recorded once. The sequencing sample was made of CD8+ T cells from PBMCs. All receptors come from a human donor with Susac syndrome.

This chain links TRBV7-9 with TRBJ1-5, with unresolved D. CDR1 and CDR2 from the germline V gene are SEHNR and FQNEAQ (reference sequence). CDR3 length: 14 residues. V shed 0 bases and J shed 1 base, with 4 bases lying between them. CDR3 DNA sequence: TGTGCCAGCAGCTTAGCGGAGAGCAATCAGCCCCAGCATTTT. The encoded protein is CASSLAESNQPQHF.

The chain uses TRBV27 and TRBJ2-1; D gene uncertain. This CDR3 has 13 amino acids. CDR1 MNHEY and CDR2 SMNVEV come from the germline V gene (reference sequence). V lost 8 bases and J lost 0, with 8 bases in between. The CDR3 is CASLGSSYNEQFF. The CDR3 DNA reads TGTGCCAGCCTGGGGTCCTCCTACAATGAGCAGTTCTTC.

The chain uses TRBV4-1 and TRBJ1-1, with D tentatively TRBD1 (5 bases). The CDR3 has 14 amino acids. CDR1 and CDR2 (germline): MGHRA, YSYEKL. The germline V and J ends were trimmed by 9 bases and 4 bases, with 18 bases remaining between them. Here the CDR3 DNA reads TGCGCCAGTACGCCGGGCCGAGGGGCCACTGAAGCTTTCTTT. It specifies CASTPGRGATEAFF.

This chain uses TRBV29-1 with TRBJ2-7; D uncertain. V gave up 6 bases and J gave up 6 bases, with 15 bases separating them. Germline V gene sequence: CDR1 SQVTM, CDR2 ANQGSEA. The CDR3 sequence is 12 residues long. CDR3 amino acids: CSVRLGLSEQYF. The CDR3 bases are TGCAGCGTGAGGCTAGGTTTGAGCGAGCAGTACTTC.

The genes are TRBV4-3 and TRBJ2-7, with 9 bases fitting TRBD2. CDR3 length equals 15 residues. Per germline, CDR1 LGHNA and CDR2 YSLEER. Trimming took 0 bases from V and 5 from J; bases not matched to a gene: 5. CDR3 protein: CASSQDSGSGNEQYF. In DNA form, the CDR3 reads TGCGCCAGCAGCCAAGATAGCGGGAGCGGCAACGAGCAGTACTTC.

The V gene is TRBV12-3 or TRBV12-4, the J gene TRBJ2-7, with a possible D match to TRBD2 (5 bases). The V gene lost 5 bases and the J gene lost 5 bases, with 10 bases spanning the gap. The CDR3 spans 12 residues. CDR3 nucleotide sequence: TGTGCCAGCAGTACTCCCGGGAACGAGCAGTACTTC. It is translated as CASSTPGNEQYF.

The genes are TRBV9 and TRBJ2-7, with 7 bases matching TRBD1. The CDR3 is made up of 12 amino acids. Germline values: CDR1 SGDLS, CDR2 YYNGEE. V lost 4 bases and J lost 7; bases outside the gene matches: 5. CDR3 sequence (DNA): TGTGCCAGCAGCCCAACAGGGGATGAGCAGTACTTC. Protein sequence: CASSPTGDEQYF.

This chain uses TRBV4-3 with TRBJ1-5; D not certain. Germline V gene sequence: CDR1 LGHNA, CDR2 YSLEER. V lost 0 bases and J lost 1, with 7 bases in between. The CDR3 spans 15 residues. CDR3 DNA: TGCGCCAGCAGCCAAGATCTGGTCAGCAATCAGCCCCAGCATTTT. Protein product: CASSQDLVSNQPQHF.

The V and J genes are TRBV11-3 and TRBJ1-5; D is uncertain. The germline V and J ends were trimmed by 2 bases and 2 bases, with 4 bases remaining between them. CDR1 and CDR2 from the germline V gene are SGHNT and YENEEA. CDR3 length equals 13 residues. The CDR3 region is CASSLRGNQPQHF. CDR3 bases: TGTGCCAGCAGCTTAAGGGGCAATCAGCCCCAGCATTTT.

This sequence joins TRBV15 and TRBJ2-7, with a weak D call TRBD1 (6 bases). This CDR3 has 12 amino acids. Looked up from germline, CDR1 is LNHNV and CDR2 is YYDKDF (reference sequence). V was trimmed by 5 bases and J by 5 bases, leaving 10 bases between them. CDR3 sequence reads: CATSLGTHEQYV. The CDR3 bases are TGTGCCACCAGCCTCGGGACACACGAGCAGTACGTC.

This clonotype was recorded only once. The CDR3 sequence is CSAVTSGLQETQYF. The CDR3 DNA reads as TGCAGTGCTGTGACTAGCGGGCTCCAAGAGACCCAGTACTTC. This chain connects TRBV20-1 to TRBJ2-5; TRBD2 aligns across 10 bases. The CDR3 loop spans 14 amino acids. Trimming at V came to 5 bases and at J to 1 base, leaving 4 bases not matched to a gene. Germline CDR1 reads DFQATT; CDR2 reads SNEGSKA (reference sequence).

This chain links TRBV15 with TRBJ2-4; D remains ambiguous. Trimming stripped 1 base from V and 12 bases from J, with 10 bases between. This CDR3 spans 12 amino acids. From germline, CDR1 is LNHNV and CDR2 YYDKDF (reference sequence). The CDR3 sequence is CATSRGERDQYF. Written as DNA, the CDR3 is TGTGCCACCAGCAGAGGGGAAAGGGATCAGTACTTC.

This rearrangement joins TRBV5-1 to TRBJ2-1, with D perhaps matching TRBD2 (6 bases). This CDR3 has 15 amino acids. CDR1 SGHRS and CDR2 YFSETQ come from the germline V gene. V was cut by 1 base and J by 0 bases, with 8 bases left in between. The DNA for the CDR3 is TGCGCCAGCAGCTTGTTTAGCGGCTCCTACAATGAGCAGTTCTTC. Encoded protein: CASSLFSGSYNEQFF.

This rearrangement joins TRBV29-1 to TRBJ2-1; D could derive from TRBD1 or TRBD2 (5 bases each). CDR1 is SQVTM, CDR2 ANQGSEA, per germline. With 7 bases removed from V and 4 bases from J, the gap between germline ends came to 17 bases. CDR3 length: 14 amino acids. DNA for the CDR3: TGCAGCGGACTGACAGACGAGGGGTACAATGAGCAGTTCTTC. Amino acids: CSGLTDEGYNEQFF.

V is TRBV27 and J is TRBJ1-5; D might be TRBD1 (6 bases). The CDR3 extends over 14 amino acids. V gave up 6 bases and J gave up 2 bases, with 11 bases separating them. Germline loops: CDR1 MNHEY, CDR2 SMNVEV (reference sequence). The chain's CDR3 is CASSPRTGNQPQHF. Here the CDR3 DNA reads TGTGCCAGCAGCCCCCGGACAGGCAATCAGCCCCAGCATTTT.

The gene calls are TRBV11-2 and TRBJ2-1; 9 positions match TRBD2. The length of the CDR3 is 15 residues. Germline trimming cut 2 bases from V and 5 bases from J; bases unmatched to any gene: 4. CDR1 SGHAT and CDR2 FQNNGV come from the germline V gene. CDR3 DNA sequence: TGTGCCAGCAGCTTAAAGGCGGGAGGGAACAATGAGCAGTTCTTC. It yields the protein CASSLKAGGNNEQFF. Full variable domain (remainder filled in from reference TRBV11-2 and TRBJ2-1): EAGVAQSPRYKIIEKRQSVAFWCNPISGHATLYWYQQILGQGPKLLIQFQNNGVVDDSQLPKDRFSAERLKGVDSTLKIQPAKLEDSAVYLCASSLKAGGNNEQFFGPGTRLTVL.